A selection of T cell receptor beta chains follows, all from one sample in a study of blood T cells in healthy people across ages. TCRdb reprocessed the 5' RACE reads via MiXCR and lists one record per CDR3 protein. The sample includes under 800,000 distinct CDR3 sequences, roughly 20% of them seen just once. Sequenced sample: blood. The receptors come from a man in his 70s in good health. Both conserved end residues are part of each CDR3. A D gene is named only where the DNA matches it firmly. Clone size, where shown, is once, few, many, or a class for clones that have expanded.

>16|TRBV3-1|TRBD2|NA|TRBJ2-1
CASSWEPGLLNNEQFF
TGTGCCAGCAGCTGGGAGCCGGGACTATTAAACAATGAGCAGTTCTTC
>16|TRBV4-2|TRBD2|NA|TRBJ2-1
CASSQDRLAGVDEQFF
TGTGCCAGCAGCCAAGATCGGCTAGCGGGAGTCGATGAGCAGTTCTTC
>15|TRBV7-2|NA|few|TRBJ2-1
CASSFRAGWGNEQFF
TGTGCCAGCAGCTTTAGAGCGGGTTGGGGGAATGAGCAGTTCTTC
>16|TRBV2|NA|NA|TRBJ1-4
CASSQGITATNGKLFF
TGTGCCAGCAGTCAAGGGATAACTGCAACTAATGGAAAACTGTTTTTT
>18|TRBV27|TRBD2|NA|TRBJ2-3
CASSLGTSGRGGGDTQYF
TGTGCCAGCAGTTTAGGGACTAGCGGGAGAGGTGGAGGAGATACGCAGTATTTT
>17|TRBV10-3|TRBD2|NA|TRBJ2-1
CAISESLAGGLYNEQFF
TGTGCCATCAGTGAGTCGCTAGCGGGAGGTCTCTACAATGAGCAGTTCTTC
>13|TRBV10-2|TRBD2|NA|TRBJ2-5
CASSPAGEETQYF
TGTGCCAGCAGCCCAGCGGGGGAAGAGACCCAGTACTTC
>15|TRBV5-1|TRBD1|NA|TRBJ2-3
CASQLRQGSTDTQYF
TGCGCCAGCCAGCTCCGACAGGGAAGCACAGATACGCAGTATTTT
>15|TRBV5-1|NA|NA|TRBJ2-1
CASSLDGSSHNEQFF
TGCGCCAGCAGCTTGGACGGGAGTAGCCACAATGAGCAGTTCTTC
>17|TRBV20-1|TRBD2|NA|TRBJ2-5
CSARGDRTSGRQETQYF
TGCAGTGCTAGAGGGGACCGGACTAGCGGGAGGCAGGAGACCCAGTACTTC
>15|TRBV5-1|TRBD2|many|TRBJ2-5
CASKKGLAGAETQYF
TGCGCCAGCAAAAAGGGGCTAGCGGGAGCAGAGACCCAGTACTTC
>17|TRBV7-3|TRBD2|once|TRBJ2-3
CASSSEPGLAPPHTQYF
TGTGCCAGCAGCTCAGAGCCGGGACTAGCTCCCCCTCATACGCAGTATTTT
>16|TRBV6-6|NA|many|TRBJ2-7
CASSYQDSFRSYEQYF
TGTGCCAGCAGTTACCAAGACTCCTTCCGCTCCTACGAGCAGTACTTC
>13|TRBV27|NA|few|TRBJ1-5
CASSLNFNQPQHF
TGTGCCAGCAGTTTAAACTTCAATCAGCCCCAGCATTTT
>11|TRBV20-1|NA|few|TRBJ2-7
CSARWGLQQYF
TGCAGTGCCCGGTGGGGGCTCCAGCAGTACTTC
>14|TRBV12-3/TRBV12-4|NA|NA|TRBJ2-5
CASSPKLGEETQYF
TGTGCCAGCAGCCCCAAACTAGGTGAAGAGACCCAGTACTTC